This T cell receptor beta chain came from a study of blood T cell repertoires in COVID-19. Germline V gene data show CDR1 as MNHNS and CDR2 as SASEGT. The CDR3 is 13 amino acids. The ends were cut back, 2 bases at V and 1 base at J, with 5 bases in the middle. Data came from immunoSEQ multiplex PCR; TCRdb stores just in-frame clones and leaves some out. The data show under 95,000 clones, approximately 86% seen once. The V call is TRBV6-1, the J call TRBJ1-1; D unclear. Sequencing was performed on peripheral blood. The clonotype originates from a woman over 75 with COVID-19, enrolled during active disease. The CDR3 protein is CASSEIRNTEAFF. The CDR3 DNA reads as TGTGCCAGCAGTGAAATCAGGAACACTGAAGCTTTCTTT.